This entry lists 20 T cell receptor beta chains sequenced from one sample in a study of shared clonotypes between healthy human individuals. The repertoire was sequenced with immunoSEQ multiplex PCR; TCRdb's copy has only in-frame clones and lacks some. The sample gives roughly 2.2 million clones, 85% to 95% of which show up once; 0.3% to 0.4% is in the top ten. Material: naive CD4+ T cells from PBMCs. Subset specified: CD45RA+ positively selected. The source is a man in his late teens or twenties in good health. Some clones in this sample may be carry-over from other donors' samples.

The chain has TRBV5-1 and TRBJ1-1; 7 bases align to TRBD1. This CDR3 contains 16 residues. Germline CDR1 SGHRS, CDR2 YFSETQ. V gave up 0 bases and J gave up 4 bases; unmatched junction bases: 9. The CDR3 coding sequence is TGCGCCAGCAGCTTGGTGGCAGGGGGAACGGGCACTGAAGCTTTCTTT. Its translation: CASSLVAGGTGTEAFF. The entire variable domain, with the rest obtained from reference TRBV5-1 and TRBJ1-1, is as follows: KAGVTQTPRYLIKTRGQQVTLSCSPISGHRSVSWYQQTPGQGLQFLFEYFSETQRNKGNFPGRFSGRQFSNSRSEMNVSTLELGDSALYLCASSLVAGGTGTEAFFGQGTRLTVV.

This clone was observed a single time. The chain combines TRBV7-7 with TRBJ2-1; 12 nucleotides align to TRBD2. V shed 5 bases, J shed 6 bases, and the junction held 5 bases outside the gene matches. This CDR3 region has 15 residues. CDR1 is SSHAT and CDR2 is FNYEAQ in the germline V gene (reference sequence). CDR3: CASSALAGGFNEQFF. As DNA, the CDR3 is TGTGCCAGCAGCGCACTAGCGGGAGGTTTCAATGAGCAGTTCTTC.

In the case of this clone: The junction shows a germline mismatch at one end, possibly a read error. This chain connects TRBV5-1 to TRBJ1-1, with D maybe TRBD1 (6 bases). The CDR3 has 14 residues. Germline V CDR1 and CDR2: SGHRS, YFSETQ. The CDR3, as DNA: TGCGCCAGCAGATTGGGGGCCGGGAACACTGAAGCTTTCTTT. It translates to CASRLGAGNTEAFF.

This sequence joins TRBV7-9 and TRBJ1-1; perhaps TRBD1 as D (6 bases). The CDR3 loop spans 14 amino acids. The V and J ends lost 3 bases and 3 bases respectively, with 11 bases between them. The germline V gene has CDR1 SEHNR and CDR2 FQNEAQ (reference sequence). The CDR3 coding sequence is TGTGCCAGCAGCTTCCATGAGGGGGACACTGAAGCTTTCTTT. Amino acids: CASSFHEGDTEAFF.

The rearrangement joins TRBV6-6 to TRBJ1-4, with D possibly TRBD1 on 6 matching bases. The length of the CDR3 is 13 residues. CDR1 is MNHNY, CDR2 SVGAGI, per germline (reference sequence). Trimming removed 6 bases at V and 6 bases at J, with 11 bases between. CDR3: CASRTGAYEKLFF. CDR3 DNA: TGTGCCAGCAGGACAGGAGCTTATGAAAAACTGTTTTTT.

The chain is built from TRBV5-1 and TRBJ1-1; tentatively, D is TRBD1 (6 bases). Trimming took off 0 bases at V and 4 bases at J, with 16 bases between the two ends. Germline-derived CDR1 and CDR2 are SGHRS and YFSETQ. There are 16 residues in the CDR3. Written as DNA, the CDR3 is TGCGCCAGCAGCTTGGAAGGGCTGGGGGCGACCACTGAAGCTTTCTTT. Protein sequence: CASSLEGLGATTEAFF.

This chain links TRBV30 with TRBJ1-2, with D possibly TRBD1 on 6 matching bases. The CDR3 spans 15 residues. V lost 3 bases, J lost 7 bases, and 21 bases lay in between. CDR1 and CDR2 from the germline V gene are GTSNPN and SVGIG (reference sequence). CDR3 amino acids: CAWRPVGGGPVGYTF. The CDR3 region has the DNA TGTGCCTGGAGACCCGTAGGCGGGGGGCCAGTTGGCTACACCTTC.

This clone has just one count. The chain uses TRBV5-4 and TRBJ2-7; D gene uncertain. Trimming pared 1 base from V and 4 bases from J, leaving 6 bases between. The CDR3 sequence is 12 residues long. Germline CDR1 is SGHNT and CDR2 is YYREEE (reference sequence). The DNA of the CDR3 is TGTGCCAGCAGCTTGAACAGATACGAGCAGTACTTC. Amino acid sequence: CASSLNRYEQYF. Based on the CDR3 plus reference TRBV5-4 and TRBJ2-7, the full variable domain is ETGVTQSPTHLIKTRGQQVTLRCSSQSGHNTVSWYQQALGQGPQFIFQYYREEENGRGNFPPRFSGLQFPNYSSELNVNALELDDSALYLCASSLNRYEQYFGPGTRLTVT.

This clone was seen a handful of times. The same CDR3 can be traced to other DNA sequences in this sample. V is TRBV18 and J is TRBJ2-5; TRBD1 matches at 9 bases. Germline V gene sequence: CDR1 KGHSH, CDR2 LQKENI. The CDR3 runs to 14 residues. The trim removed 3 bases at V and 2 bases at J, leaving 1 base unmatched. The CDR3 coding sequence is TGTGCCAGCTCACCGGGACAGGGACAAGAGACCCAGTACTTC. Protein: CASSPGQGQETQYF.

This clone was recorded only once. V and J are TRBV9 and TRBJ2-3, with D possibly being TRBD1 (6 bases). Germline values: CDR1 SGDLS, CDR2 YYNGEE. Between the trimmed V and J ends, which lost 4 bases and 2 bases, there was a span of 17 bases. The CDR3 totals 16 residues. Written as DNA, the CDR3 is TGTGCCAGCAGCTCCAGGGACACCCTCCTCACAGATACGCAGTATTTT. Its translation is CASSSRDTLLTDTQYF. The full variable domain, with the rest looked up from reference TRBV9 and TRBJ2-3, is DSGVTQTPKHLITATGQRVTLRCSPRSGDLSVYWYQQSLDQGLQFLIQYYNGEERAKGNILERFSAQQFPDLHSELNLSSLELGDSALYFCASSSRDTLLTDTQYFGPGTRLTVL.

This chain connects TRBV29-1 to TRBJ1-1, with TRBD1 as a possible D gene (5 bases). The CDR3 has 15 residues. Trimming removed 0 bases at V and 1 base at J, with 12 bases between. From germline, CDR1 is SQVTM and CDR2 ANQGSEA. The CDR3 here is CSVEDTGASNTEAFF. DNA of the CDR3: TGCAGCGTTGAAGACACCGGGGCGTCGAACACTGAAGCTTTCTTT.

The chain employs TRBV7-2 and TRBJ1-1; no reliable D call. This CDR3 is 15 amino acids long. The V end was cut by 1 base, the J end by 1 base, with 10 bases between. Germline V CDR1 and CDR2: SGHTA, FQGNSA. In DNA form, the CDR3 reads TGTGCCAGCAGCTTAGGGGCAGGCCCGAACACTGAAGCTTTCTTT. This codes for CASSLGAGPNTEAFF.

The CDR3 DNA sequence: TGTGCCAGCAGTTCTACCGCTGGGGCCAACGTCCTGACTTTC. This gives the protein CASSSTAGANVLTF. V usage is TRBV7-2 and J usage is TRBJ2-6, with no clear D. The V gene's germline CDR1 is SGHTA and CDR2 FQGNSA. Between the trimmed V and J ends, which lost 6 bases and 2 bases, there was a span of 8 bases. The CDR3 has 14 residues.

The genes are TRBV10-3 and TRBJ2-5; no reliable D call. Trimming took off 11 bases at V and 3 bases at J, with 13 bases between the two ends. Germline V gene sequence: CDR1 ENHRY, CDR2 SYGVKD. The CDR3 covers 12 residues. DNA of the CDR3: TGTGCCGACGGAGTGTGGGAAGAGACCCAGTACTTC. Amino acids: CADGVWEETQYF.

The chain joins TRBV4-1 to TRBJ2-7; D not certain. In germline, CDR1 is MGHRA, CDR2 YSYEKL. V lost 0 bases and J 2 bases, leaving 11 bases between the germline ends. The CDR3 covers 15 residues. The CDR3 DNA is TGCGCCAGCAGCCAAGATCACACGATGACCTACGAGCAGTACTTC. Protein sequence: CASSQDHTMTYEQYF.

The chain couples TRBV6-5 to TRBJ1-3; no clear D. This CDR3 region has 15 residues. Germline V gives CDR1 MNHEY, CDR2 SVGAGI. The germline V and J ends were trimmed by 6 bases and 4 bases, with 16 bases remaining between them. This CDR3 reads CASSPRIGGGNTIYF. CDR3 bases: TGTGCCAGCAGCCCTAGAATCGGTGGGGGAAACACCATATATTTT.

The rearrangement joins TRBV6-6 to TRBJ1-5, with unresolved D. CDR1 and CDR2 from the germline V gene are MNHNY and SVGAGI (reference sequence). With 7 bases removed from V and 9 bases from J, the gap between germline ends came to 19 bases. This CDR3 spans 14 amino acids. The CDR3 region is CASNAGQAGGPQHF. For the CDR3, the DNA is TGTGCCAGCAATGCCGGGCAGGCTGGAGGGCCCCAGCATTTT.

The V and J genes are TRBV10-1 and TRBJ2-6; D remains unclear. The CDR3 has 13 amino acids. Germline loops: CDR1 WNHNN, CDR2 SYGVQD (reference sequence). The ends were cut back, 2 bases at V and 2 bases at J, with 1 base in the middle. This CDR3 reads CASSEAGANVLTF. CDR3 in DNA: TGCGCCAGCAGTGAGGCTGGGGCCAACGTCCTGACTTTC.

The chain is built from TRBV6-5 and TRBJ1-5; 7 nucleotides agree with TRBD1. Germline loops: CDR1 MNHEY, CDR2 SVGAGI. After removal of 4 bases from V and 5 bases from J, the junction contained 11 bases not matched to a gene. The CDR3 length is 16 residues. The CDR3 nucleotides read TGTGCCAGCAGTTCCTCTCTCGACAGGGCGCATCAGCCCCAGCATTTT. It yields the protein CASSSSLDRAHQPQHF.

The chain is built from TRBV19 and TRBJ2-2, with D unclear. Germline CDR1 LNHDA, CDR2 SQIVND (reference sequence). The CDR3 has 13 residues. Trimming left V 7 bases short and J 4 bases short, with 10 bases between. CDR3 DNA: TGTGCCAGTAACGGCCGGCGCACCGGGGAGCTGTTTTTT. It codes for CASNGRRTGELFF. Looking up the rest from reference TRBV19 and TRBJ2-2 gives the full variable domain: DGGITQSPKYLFRKEGQNVTLSCEQNLNHDAMYWYRQDPGQGLRLIYYSQIVNDFQKGDIAEGYSVSREKKESFPLTVTSAQKNPTAFYLCASNGRRTGELFFGEGSRLTVL.